Each of the 32 T cell receptor beta chains below was sequenced from the same sample in a study of blood T cell repertoires in COVID-19. Repertoires were generated with immunoSEQ multiplex PCR, while TCRdb's copy carries only in-frame clones and drops some. The table includes a few hundred thousand clones, roughly 87% detected once. Sample: PBMCs or T cells enriched from blood (not recorded which). The receptors were gathered from a woman in her thirties who had recovered from COVID-19.

The chain combines TRBV19 with TRBJ2-5; TRBD2 might be the D (7 bases). The CDR3 runs 15 residues. Trimming took off 5 bases at V and 1 base at J, with 14 bases between the two ends. Germline CDR1 is LNHDA and CDR2 is SQIVND (reference sequence). The CDR3 region is CASSWEGGRQETQYF. The CDR3 bases are TGTGCCAGTAGTTGGGAGGGGGGACGCCAAGAGACCCAGTACTTC.

This clone appeared once. This sequence joins TRBV28 and TRBJ2-3; TRBD2 is a possible D gene (7 bases). This CDR3 spans 15 amino acids. V was cut by 3 bases and J by 5 bases, with 15 bases left in between. Germline loops: CDR1 MDHEN, CDR2 SYDVKM. The CDR3 is CASSFPLGGGDTQYF. CDR3 nucleotides: TGTGCCAGCAGTTTCCCCCTAGGGGGGGGAGATACGCAGTATTTT.

The chain recombines TRBV4-1 with TRBJ1-2; D uncertain. Looked up from germline, CDR1 is MGHRA and CDR2 is YSYEKL. Between the trimmed V and J ends, which lost 0 bases and 7 bases, there was a span of 15 bases. The CDR3 is 15 amino acids. In DNA form, the CDR3 reads TGCGCCAGCAGCCAAGAAGGAGCTGGCGCATCTGGCTACACCTTC. Residues: CASSQEGAGASGYTF.

V and J are TRBV28 and TRBJ2-7; 14 bases agree with TRBD2. The CDR3 has 15 amino acids. CDR1 and CDR2 from the germline V gene are MDHEN and SYDVKM. With V trimmed by 7 bases and J by 4 bases, 6 bases remained unmatched. CDR3 sequence reads: CASNGLAGGQYEQYF. CDR3 nucleotide sequence: TGTGCCAGCAACGGACTAGCGGGGGGCCAATACGAGCAGTACTTC.

V gene TRBV5-6 combines with J gene TRBJ2-5; D possibly corresponds to TRBD1 (5 bases). Trimming removed 3 bases from V and 4 bases from J, with 25 bases in between. The CDR3 extends over 18 amino acids. The germline CDR1 and CDR2 sequences are SGHDT and YYEEEE. The CDR3 region is CASSSRSVIWGRPETQYF. The CDR3 coding sequence is TGTGCCAGCAGCTCGAGGAGTGTCATATGGGGCAGGCCAGAGACCCAGTACTTC. The variable domain in full, with the rest retrieved from reference TRBV5-6 and TRBJ2-5, is DAGVTQSPTHLIKTRGQQVTLRCSPKSGHDTVSWYQQALGQGPQFIFQYYEEEERQRGNFPDRFSGHQFPNYSSELNVNALLLGDSALYLCASSSRSVIWGRPETQYFGPGTRLLVL.

The chain carries TRBV28 and TRBJ2-7, with 7 bases lining up with TRBD2. Germline V gene data show CDR1 as MDHEN and CDR2 as SYDVKM. The CDR3 length is 13 residues. The trim removed 2 bases at V and 9 bases at J, leaving 7 bases unmatched. The CDR3 is CASSLPLGGRQYF. CDR3 sequence (DNA): TGTGCCAGCAGTTTACCGCTGGGCGGGAGGCAGTACTTC.

The chain combines TRBV6-5 with TRBJ1-5; TRBD1 aligns across 8 bases. CDR3 length: 13 residues. Looked up from germline, CDR1 is MNHEY and CDR2 is SVGAGI. With V trimmed by 6 bases and J by 7 bases, 5 bases remained unmatched. The CDR3 coding sequence is TGTGCCAGCAGCCCGGACAGGGCCCAGCCCCAGCATTTT. Encoded protein: CASSPDRAQPQHF.

V gene TRBV18 combines with J gene TRBJ1-2; 9 bases map to TRBD1. The trim removed 5 bases at V and 5 bases at J, leaving 6 bases unmatched. This CDR3 region has 14 residues. Germline V lookup: CDR1 KGHSH, CDR2 LQKENI. The CDR3 DNA reads as TGTGCCAGCTCATCGGGACAGGGAGTATATGGCTACACCTTC. Amino acid sequence: CASSSGQGVYGYTF.

This chain links TRBV5-4 with TRBJ1-1, with 10 bases aligning to TRBD1. J was trimmed by 5 bases and V by 4 bases; bases with no gene match: 17. CDR3 length: 18 amino acids. Germline CDR1 is SGHNT and CDR2 is YYREEE (reference sequence). CDR3 nucleotide sequence: TGTGCCAGCAGCCCCTCCCCCCGGACAGGGGGGTCCGTAACTGAAGCTTTCTTT. This gives the protein CASSPSPRTGGSVTEAFF. The whole variable domain, filled in from reference TRBV5-4 and TRBJ1-1, reads ETGVTQSPTHLIKTRGQQVTLRCSSQSGHNTVSWYQQALGQGPQFIFQYYREEENGRGNFPPRFSGLQFPNYSSELNVNALELDDSALYLCASSPSPRTGGSVTEAFFGQGTRLTVV.

J is TRBJ1-2 and V is TRBV29-1; D may be TRBD1 (6 bases). Looked up from germline, CDR1 is SQVTM and CDR2 is ANQGSEA. The CDR3 covers 15 residues. Deletions cut 1 base from V and 2 bases from J, with 14 bases between. CDR3 sequence: CSVEVGGAQNYGYTF. CDR3 coding DNA: TGCAGCGTTGAAGTTGGGGGGGCGCAGAACTATGGCTACACCTTC.

As for this clone: This may stem from a read error, because a much larger clone lies one nucleotide away. The chain couples TRBV19 to TRBJ1-6, with D perhaps matching TRBD1 (6 bases). CDR3 length equals 15 residues. Trimming removed 3 bases at V and 5 bases at J, with 11 bases between. CDR1 and CDR2 from the germline V gene are LNHDA and SQIVND (reference sequence). The CDR3 region is CASSIAGVNNSPLHF. CDR3 bases: TGTGCCAGTAGTATCGCAGGGGTCAATAATTCACCCCTCCACTTT.

The J gene is TRBJ1-1, the V gene TRBV5-6; no clear D gene. The germline gives CDR1 SGHDT, CDR2 YYEEEE. The CDR3 contains 14 residues. V dropped 6 bases and J dropped 4 bases, with 16 bases sitting between them. CDR3: CASTHSGRGTEAFF. DNA for the CDR3: TGTGCCAGCACCCACTCAGGACGGGGCACTGAAGCTTTCTTT. The complete variable domain, with remaining parts taken from reference TRBV5-6 and TRBJ1-1, reads DAGVTQSPTHLIKTRGQQVTLRCSPKSGHDTVSWYQQALGQGPQFIFQYYEEEERQRGNFPDRFSGHQFPNYSSELNVNALLLGDSALYLCASTHSGRGTEAFFGQGTRLTVV.

CDR3 region: CASSRPGTGLNEQFF. The CDR3 DNA reads as TGTGCCAGCAGCCGTCCCGGGACAGGGCTGAATGAGCAGTTCTTC. V and J are TRBV2 and TRBJ2-1; 9 bases align to TRBD1. The germline V gene encodes CDR1 SNHLY and CDR2 FYNNEI. CDR3 length equals 15 residues. J gave up 7 bases and V 6 bases, and 10 bases lay outside the gene matches.

J is TRBJ1-2 and V is TRBV29-1; 11 bases fit TRBD1. The V gene's germline CDR1 is SQVTM and CDR2 ANQGSEA. J gave up 4 bases and V 7 bases, and 5 bases lay outside the gene matches. The CDR3 spans 13 residues. This CDR3 reads CSALGTGGYGYTF. The CDR3 DNA reads TGCAGCGCCCTAGGGACAGGGGGCTATGGCTACACCTTC.

The rearrangement uses TRBV30 and TRBJ1-3, with D uncertain. This CDR3 has 20 residues. Between the trimmed V and J ends, which lost 2 bases and 0 bases, there was a span of 26 bases. Germline V gene data show CDR1 as GTSNPN and CDR2 as SVGIG (reference sequence). The CDR3 DNA follows: TGTGCCTGGAGTCTTACGTACCCCTTGGGCAGGCGAAGCTCTGGAAACACCATATATTTT. It yields the protein CAWSLTYPLGRRSSGNTIYF.

This chain connects TRBV5-5 to TRBJ2-7; 7 positions match TRBD1. Germline trimming cut 0 bases from V and 0 bases from J; bases unmatched to any gene: 6. The CDR3 loop spans 16 amino acids. Germline CDR1 and CDR2: SGHKS and YYEKEE (reference sequence). CDR3 bases: TGTGCCAGCAGCTTGGGAGACAGGGCTACCTCCTACGAGCAGTACTTC. Its translation: CASSLGDRATSYEQYF.

This rearrangement joins TRBV1 to TRBJ2-2; TRBD2, as called in the table, went unchecked against the DNA. TRBV1 is recorded as a pseudogene. This CDR3 is 19 amino acids long. The CDR3 region has the DNA TGCACCAGCAGCCAACAGAGGACTAGCGGGGGCCTGAACACCGGGGAGCTGTTTTTT. Residues: CTSSQQRTSGGLNTGELFF.

The chain is built from TRBV7-6 and TRBJ2-6, with 8 nucleotides matching TRBD1. Germline CDR1 SGHVS, CDR2 FNYEAQ. The CDR3 has 16 residues. V gave up 5 bases and J gave up 4 bases; unmatched junction bases: 7. The CDR3 region is CASSKRTGLGANVLTF. CDR3 sequence (DNA): TGTGCCAGCAGCAAACGGACAGGGCTCGGGGCCAACGTCCTGACTTTC.

J is TRBJ1-6 and V is TRBV30; 10 nucleotides agree with TRBD1. With 3 bases clipped from V and 6 bases from J, the junction kept 5 bases outside the gene matches. The CDR3 runs to 15 residues. CDR1 is GTSNPN, CDR2 SVGIG, per germline (reference sequence). The CDR3 spells CAWRSGTGVNSPLHF. For the CDR3, the DNA is TGTGCCTGGAGATCCGGGACAGGGGTTAATTCACCCCTCCACTTT.

The V call is TRBV28, the J call TRBJ1-2; a weak D match, TRBD1 (6 bases). V was clipped by 3 bases and J by 1 base, with 9 bases between them. This CDR3 is built from 14 residues. CDR1 and CDR2 from the germline V gene are MDHEN and SYDVKM. The CDR3 sequence is CASSLAGVNYGYTF. The DNA for the CDR3 is TGTGCCAGCAGTTTGGCAGGGGTTAACTATGGCTACACCTTC.

The CDR3 reads CASSVRTGSAPLHF. DNA of the CDR3: TGTGCCAGCAGCGTCAGAACAGGGAGTGCACCCCTCCACTTT. This chain uses TRBV9 with TRBJ1-6, with D maybe TRBD1 (6 bases). Per germline, CDR1 SGDLS and CDR2 YYNGEE. The V end was cut by 2 bases, the J end by 11 bases, with 14 bases between. The CDR3 spans 14 residues.

In DNA, the CDR3 is TGTGCCAGCAGTGATCAGGGGTATGATGAGCAGTTCTTC. Its protein product is CASSDQGYDEQFF. This rearrangement joins TRBV2 to TRBJ2-1, with D perhaps matching TRBD1 (6 bases). Germline V gene data show CDR1 as SNHLY and CDR2 as FYNNEI. V was trimmed by 3 bases and J by 8 bases, leaving 11 bases between them. This CDR3 is 13 amino acids long.

In nucleotides, the CDR3 is TGTGCCAGCAGCCCCAGGGACAGTGAAAAACTGTTTTTT. Translating gives CASSPRDSEKLFF. This chain joins TRBV9 and TRBJ1-4, with 7 bases aligning to TRBD1. There are 13 residues in the CDR3. CDR1 and CDR2 (germline): SGDLS, YYNGEE. J gave up 7 bases and V 4 bases, and 4 bases lay outside the gene matches.

The rearrangement joins TRBV5-4 to TRBJ1-1, with 7 bases that match TRBD1. CDR1 SGHNT and CDR2 YYREEE come from the germline V gene (reference sequence). J was trimmed by 1 base and V by 3 bases; bases with no gene match: 3. The CDR3 has 14 amino acids. CDR3 in DNA: TGTGCCAGCAGCTACCGGGACAGGAACACTGAAGCTTTCTTT. It translates to CASSYRDRNTEAFF.

This clone was picked up one time. The chain links TRBV5-4 to TRBJ1-4; TRBD1 agrees at 10 bases. The ends lost 4 bases at V and 6 bases at J; junction bases unmatched: 6. This CDR3 is built from 15 residues. The germline gives CDR1 SGHNT, CDR2 YYREEE (reference sequence). CDR3 loop: CASSGGTGEYEKLFF. CDR3 coding DNA: TGTGCCAGCAGCGGCGGGACAGGGGAGTATGAAAAACTGTTTTTT.

The chain couples TRBV5-1 to TRBJ2-2; possible D gene TRBD2, 5 bases. This CDR3 comprises 16 residues. V was pared by 0 bases and J by 1 base, with 10 bases between. Germline V lookup: CDR1 SGHRS, CDR2 YFSETQ. Here the CDR3 reads CASSLDSGLNTGELFF. In DNA form, the CDR3 reads TGCGCCAGCAGCTTGGATTCAGGACTGAACACCGGGGAGCTGTTTTTT.

The chain is built from TRBV12-3 or TRBV12-4 and TRBJ2-1; 9 bases are a match to TRBD1. The CDR3 consists of 13 residues. V shed 6 bases, J shed 10 bases, and the junction held 7 bases outside the gene matches. The CDR3 region is CASSATGGGEQFF. As DNA, the CDR3 is TGTGCCAGCAGCGCGACAGGGGGGGGCGAGCAGTTCTTC.

The V gene is TRBV2, the J gene TRBJ2-7; TRBD2 matches 9 bases. Germline CDR1 is SNHLY and CDR2 is FYNNEI. Losses at the gene ends were 5 bases for V and 0 bases for J; bases not matched to a gene: 11. This CDR3 has 17 amino acids. The CDR3 reads CASSYPLLAGDSYEQYF. CDR3 in DNA: TGTGCCAGCAGTTACCCCCTACTAGCGGGTGACTCCTACGAGCAGTACTTC.

The table lists this clone with a few counts. No conserved phenylalanine or tryptophan is present at the end of the CDR3, so a read error is the likely explanation. It is unclear where the CDR3 begins or ends on the DNA, so no DNA is shown, and the CDR3 is as TCRdb lists it. The chain combines TRBV28 with TRBJ2-7; the DNA was not used to check the table's D call, TRBD2. The germline CDR1 and CDR2 sequences are MDHEN and SYDVKM. The CDR3 has 14 amino acids, counting both end residues. The CDR3 is CASRPLWTSGGAHL.

The chain is built from TRBV28 and TRBJ1-2; D ambiguous. Germline V gene lookup returns CDR1 MDHEN and CDR2 SYDVKM. Trimming stripped 6 bases from V and 7 bases from J, with 12 bases between. CDR3 length: 12 residues. The CDR3 DNA follows: TGTGCCAGCAGAAGAGGTGTTGGTGGCTACACCTTC. Translated: CASRRGVGGYTF.

CDR3: CASSLVGQGNTGELFF. The CDR3, as DNA: TGTGCCAGCAGCCTAGTAGGACAGGGCAACACCGGGGAGCTGTTTTTT. The chain is built from TRBV11-3 and TRBJ2-2; 8 positions match TRBD1. The CDR3 loop spans 16 amino acids. The ends lost 5 bases at V and 2 bases at J; junction bases unmatched: 7. Looked up from germline, CDR1 is SGHNT and CDR2 is YENEEA.

This sequence joins TRBV5-1 and TRBJ1-2; weak D call: TRBD1 (6 bases). Germline V gene lookup returns CDR1 SGHRS and CDR2 YFSETQ. V was pared by 4 bases and J by 5 bases, with 18 bases between. This CDR3 contains 15 residues. CDR3 nucleotides: TGCGCCAGCAGCCTCCGGGGGGCGGACAATTATGGCTACACCTTC. It codes for CASSLRGADNYGYTF. The full variable domain, its missing parts supplied by reference TRBV5-1 and TRBJ1-2, is KAGVTQTPRYLIKTRGQQVTLSCSPISGHRSVSWYQQTPGQGLQFLFEYFSETQRNKGNFPGRFSGRQFSNSRSEMNVSTLELGDSALYLCASSLRGADNYGYTFGSGTRLTVV.